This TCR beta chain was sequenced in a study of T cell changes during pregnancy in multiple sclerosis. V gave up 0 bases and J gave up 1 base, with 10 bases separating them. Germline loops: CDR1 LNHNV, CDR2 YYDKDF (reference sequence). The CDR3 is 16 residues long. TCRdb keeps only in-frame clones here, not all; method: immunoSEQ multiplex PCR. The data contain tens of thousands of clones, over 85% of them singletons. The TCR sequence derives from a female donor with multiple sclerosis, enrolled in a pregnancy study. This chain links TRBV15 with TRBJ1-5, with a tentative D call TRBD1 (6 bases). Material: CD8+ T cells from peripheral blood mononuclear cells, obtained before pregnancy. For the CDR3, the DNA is TGTGCCACCAGCAGAGATTGGACAGCCAGCAATCAGCCCCAGCATTTT. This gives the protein CATSRDWTASNQPQHF.